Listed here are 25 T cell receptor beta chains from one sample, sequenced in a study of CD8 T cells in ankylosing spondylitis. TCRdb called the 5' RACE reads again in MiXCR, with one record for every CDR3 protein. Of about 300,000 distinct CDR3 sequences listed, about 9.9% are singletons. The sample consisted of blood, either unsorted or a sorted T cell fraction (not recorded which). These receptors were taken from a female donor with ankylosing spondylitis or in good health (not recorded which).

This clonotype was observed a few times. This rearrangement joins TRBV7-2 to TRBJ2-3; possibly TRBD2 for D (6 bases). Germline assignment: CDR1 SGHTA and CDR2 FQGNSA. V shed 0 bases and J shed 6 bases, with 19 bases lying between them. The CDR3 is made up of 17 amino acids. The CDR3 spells CASSLAPDQRAADTQYF. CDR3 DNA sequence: TGTGCCAGCAGCTTAGCCCCCGATCAGCGGGCCGCGGATACGCAGTATTTT.

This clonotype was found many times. CDR3 nucleotides: TGTGCCAGCAGCTTAAGCGGTACGGGGACCCCAGTAGAGACCCAGTACTTC. Residues: CASSLSGTGTPVETQYF. This chain connects TRBV7-9 to TRBJ2-5, with D possibly being TRBD1 or TRBD2 (5 bases each). Trimming shortened V by 2 bases and J by 4 bases, and 20 bases separated the two germline ends. The CDR3 is made up of 17 amino acids. Germline CDR1 and CDR2: SEHNR and FQNEAQ (reference sequence).

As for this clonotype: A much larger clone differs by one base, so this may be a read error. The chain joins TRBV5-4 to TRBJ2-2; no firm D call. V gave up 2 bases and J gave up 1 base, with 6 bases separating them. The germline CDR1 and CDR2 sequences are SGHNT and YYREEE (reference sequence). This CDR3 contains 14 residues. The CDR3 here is CASSFFWNTGELFF. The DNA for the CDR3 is TGTGCCAGCAGCTTCTTCTGGAACACCGGGGAGCTGTTTTTT.

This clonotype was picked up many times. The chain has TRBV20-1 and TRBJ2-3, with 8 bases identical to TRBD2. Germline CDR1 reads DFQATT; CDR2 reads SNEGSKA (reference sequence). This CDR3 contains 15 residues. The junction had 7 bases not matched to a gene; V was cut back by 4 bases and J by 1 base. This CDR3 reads CSAKSGSWGTDTQYF. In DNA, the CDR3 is TGCAGTGCTAAAAGCGGGAGCTGGGGCACAGATACGCAGTATTTT.

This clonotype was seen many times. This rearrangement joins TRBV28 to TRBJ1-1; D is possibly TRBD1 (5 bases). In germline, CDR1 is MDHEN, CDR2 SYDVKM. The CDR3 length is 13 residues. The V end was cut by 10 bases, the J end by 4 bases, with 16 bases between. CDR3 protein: CATRWGGSTEAFF. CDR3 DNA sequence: TGTGCCACCCGGTGGGGGGGAAGCACTGAAGCTTTCTTT.

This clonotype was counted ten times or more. CDR3 DNA: TGTGCCAGCAGCATAGGACTAGCGGGAGTTGACGAGGAGCAGTTCTTC. Translated, it gives CASSIGLAGVDEEQFF. The rearrangement links TRBV9 to TRBJ2-1; 13 bases line up with TRBD2. In germline, CDR1 is SGDLS, CDR2 YYNGEE. V lost 4 bases to trimming and J lost 10 bases; unmatched junction nucleotides: 11. The CDR3 is made up of 16 amino acids. Full variable domain (missing parts from reference TRBV9 and TRBJ2-1): DSGVTQTPKHLITATGQRVTLRCSPRSGDLSVYWYQQSLDQGLQFLIQYYNGEERAKGNILERFSAQQFPDLHSELNLSSLELGDSALYFCASSIGLAGVDEEQFFGPGTRLTVL.

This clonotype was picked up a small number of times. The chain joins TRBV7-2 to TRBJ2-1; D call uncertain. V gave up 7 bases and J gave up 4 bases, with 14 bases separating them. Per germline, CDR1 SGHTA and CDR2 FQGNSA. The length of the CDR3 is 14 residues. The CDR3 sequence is CASTKGRTYNEQFF. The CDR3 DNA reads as TGTGCCAGCACCAAAGGGCGTACTTACAATGAGCAGTTCTTC.

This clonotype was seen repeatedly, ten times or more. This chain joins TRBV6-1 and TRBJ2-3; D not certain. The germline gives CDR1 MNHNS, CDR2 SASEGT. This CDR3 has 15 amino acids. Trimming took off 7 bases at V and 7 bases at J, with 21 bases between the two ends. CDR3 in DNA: TGTGCCAGCACCCTCCTAGATGGGCCCACGAATACGCAGTATTTT. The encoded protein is CASTLLDGPTNTQYF.

The DNA of the CDR3 is TGTGCCAGCAGCTTAACACAGACCTCAGCCTACGAGCAGTACTTC. It is translated as CASSLTQTSAYEQYF. This sequence joins TRBV11-2 and TRBJ2-7; D unresolved. Trimming pared 2 bases from V and 2 bases from J, leaving 13 bases between. The length of the CDR3 is 15 residues. Germline V gene data show CDR1 as SGHAT and CDR2 as FQNNGV.

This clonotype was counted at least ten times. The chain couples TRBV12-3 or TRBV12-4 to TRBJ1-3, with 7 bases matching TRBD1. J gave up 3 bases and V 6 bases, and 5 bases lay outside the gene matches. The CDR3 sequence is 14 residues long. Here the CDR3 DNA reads TGTGCCAGCAGCCCAGGGGGAGGTGGAAACACCATATATTTT. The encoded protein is CASSPGGGGNTIYF.

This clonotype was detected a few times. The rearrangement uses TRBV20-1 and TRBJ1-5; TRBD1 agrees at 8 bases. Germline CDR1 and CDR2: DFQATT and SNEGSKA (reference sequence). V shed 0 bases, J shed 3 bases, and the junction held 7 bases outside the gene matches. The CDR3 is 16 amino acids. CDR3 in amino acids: CSARDGTGSINQPQHF. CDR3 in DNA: TGCAGTGCTAGAGATGGGACAGGCTCCATCAATCAGCCCCAGCATTTT.

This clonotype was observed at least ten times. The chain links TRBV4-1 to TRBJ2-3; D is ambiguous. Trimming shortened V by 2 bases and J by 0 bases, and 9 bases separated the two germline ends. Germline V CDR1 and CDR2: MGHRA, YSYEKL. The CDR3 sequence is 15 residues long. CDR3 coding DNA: TGCGCCAGCAGCCAAAGCCTGGCAAGCACAGATACGCAGTATTTT. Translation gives CASSQSLASTDTQYF.

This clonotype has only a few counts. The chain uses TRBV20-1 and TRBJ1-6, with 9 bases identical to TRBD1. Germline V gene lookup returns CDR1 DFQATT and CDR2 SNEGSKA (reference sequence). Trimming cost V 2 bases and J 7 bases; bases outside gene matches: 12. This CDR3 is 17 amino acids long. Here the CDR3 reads CSARPLVQGAGNSPLHF. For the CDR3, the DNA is TGCAGTGCTAGACCCTTGGTACAGGGGGCGGGAAATTCACCCCTCCACTTT.

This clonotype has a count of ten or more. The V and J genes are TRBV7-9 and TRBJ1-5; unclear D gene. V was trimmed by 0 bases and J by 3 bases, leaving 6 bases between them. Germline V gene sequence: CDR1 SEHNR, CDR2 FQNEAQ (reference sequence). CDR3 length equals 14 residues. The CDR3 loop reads CASSLAGNNQPQHF. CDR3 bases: TGTGCCAGCAGCTTAGCAGGGAACAATCAGCCCCAGCATTTT. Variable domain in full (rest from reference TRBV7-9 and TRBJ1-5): DTGVSQNPRHKITKRGQNVTFRCDPISEHNRLYWYRQTLGQGPEFLTYFQNEAQLEKSRLLSDRFSAERPKGSFSTLEIQRTEQGDSAMYLCASSLAGNNQPQHFGDGTRLSIL.

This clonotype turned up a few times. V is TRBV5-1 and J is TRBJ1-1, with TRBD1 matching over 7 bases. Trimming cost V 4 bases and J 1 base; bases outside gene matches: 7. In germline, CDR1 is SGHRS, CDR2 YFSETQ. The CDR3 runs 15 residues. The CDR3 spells CASSVTGTENTEAFF. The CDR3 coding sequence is TGCGCCAGCAGCGTTACCGGGACAGAGAACACTGAAGCTTTCTTT. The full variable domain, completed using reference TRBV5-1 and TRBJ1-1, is KAGVTQTPRYLIKTRGQQVTLSCSPISGHRSVSWYQQTPGQGLQFLFEYFSETQRNKGNFPGRFSGRQFSNSRSEMNVSTLELGDSALYLCASSVTGTENTEAFFGQGTRLTVV.

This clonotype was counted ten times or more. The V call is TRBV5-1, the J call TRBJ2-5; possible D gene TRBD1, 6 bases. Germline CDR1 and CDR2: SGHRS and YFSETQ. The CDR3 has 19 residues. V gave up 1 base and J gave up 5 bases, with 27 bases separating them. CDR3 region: CASSLPGIPQGGIQETQYF. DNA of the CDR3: TGCGCCAGCAGCTTGCCGGGGATCCCACAGGGTGGAATTCAGGAGACCCAGTACTTC.

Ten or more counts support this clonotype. Here the CDR3 reads CASSLERSGPNQPQHF. CDR3 nucleotide sequence: TGTGCCAGCAGCTTAGAACGGTCAGGGCCTAATCAGCCCCAGCATTTT. The chain uses TRBV7-8 and TRBJ1-5, with TRBD1 as a possible D gene (5 bases). Trimming took off 1 base at V and 4 bases at J, with 14 bases between the two ends. This CDR3 spans 16 amino acids. Germline CDR1 and CDR2: SGHVS and FQNEAQ.

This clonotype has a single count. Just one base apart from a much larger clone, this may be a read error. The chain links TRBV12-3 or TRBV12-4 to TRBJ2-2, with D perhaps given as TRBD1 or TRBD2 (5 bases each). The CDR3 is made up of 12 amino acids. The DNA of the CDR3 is TGTTCCAGCAACCAGGGACCCGGGGAGCTGTTTTTT. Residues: CSSNQGPGELFF.

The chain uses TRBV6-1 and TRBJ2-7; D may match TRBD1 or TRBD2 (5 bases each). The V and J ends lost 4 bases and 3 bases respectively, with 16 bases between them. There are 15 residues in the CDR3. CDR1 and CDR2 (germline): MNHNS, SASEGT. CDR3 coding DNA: TGTGCCAGCAGTGGCCGGGACCAAAAACGCTACGAGCAGTACTTC. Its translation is CASSGRDQKRYEQYF.

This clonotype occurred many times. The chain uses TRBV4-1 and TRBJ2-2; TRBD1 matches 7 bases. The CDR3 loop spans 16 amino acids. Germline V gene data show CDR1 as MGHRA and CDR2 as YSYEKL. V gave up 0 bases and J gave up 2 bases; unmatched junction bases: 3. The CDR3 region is CASSQEGQPNTGELFF. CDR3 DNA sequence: TGCGCCAGCAGCCAAGAGGGACAGCCCAACACCGGGGAGCTGTTTTTT.

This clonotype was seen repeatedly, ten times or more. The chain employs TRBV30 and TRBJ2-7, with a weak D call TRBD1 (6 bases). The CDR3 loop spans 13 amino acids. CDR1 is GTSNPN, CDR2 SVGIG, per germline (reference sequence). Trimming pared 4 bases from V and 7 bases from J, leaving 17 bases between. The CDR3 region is CAWKIGGVGEQYF. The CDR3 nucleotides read TGTGCCTGGAAAATAGGGGGAGTGGGAGAGCAGTACTTC.

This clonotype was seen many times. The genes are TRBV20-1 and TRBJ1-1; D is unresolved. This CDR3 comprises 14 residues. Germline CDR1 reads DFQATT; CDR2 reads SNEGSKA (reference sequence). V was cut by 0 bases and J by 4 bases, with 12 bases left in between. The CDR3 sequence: CSARDGGSSTEAFF. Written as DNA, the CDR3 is TGCAGTGCTAGAGATGGTGGCTCCAGCACTGAAGCTTTCTTT.

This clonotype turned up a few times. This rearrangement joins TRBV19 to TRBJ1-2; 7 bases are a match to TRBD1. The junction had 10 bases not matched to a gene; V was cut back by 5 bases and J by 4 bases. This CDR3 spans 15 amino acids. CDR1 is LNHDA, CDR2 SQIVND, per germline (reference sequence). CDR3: CASSQAATGSYGYTF. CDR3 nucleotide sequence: TGTGCCAGTAGTCAAGCAGCGACAGGGAGCTATGGCTACACCTTC.

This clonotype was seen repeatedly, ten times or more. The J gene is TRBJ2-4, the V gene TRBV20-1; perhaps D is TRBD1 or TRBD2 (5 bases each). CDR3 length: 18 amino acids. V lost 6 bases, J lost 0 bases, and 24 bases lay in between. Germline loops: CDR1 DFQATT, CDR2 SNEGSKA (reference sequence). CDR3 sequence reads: CSALTGTATDVAKNIQYF. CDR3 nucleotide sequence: TGCAGTGCCCTAACCGGGACGGCAACTGATGTAGCCAAAAACATTCAGTACTTC.

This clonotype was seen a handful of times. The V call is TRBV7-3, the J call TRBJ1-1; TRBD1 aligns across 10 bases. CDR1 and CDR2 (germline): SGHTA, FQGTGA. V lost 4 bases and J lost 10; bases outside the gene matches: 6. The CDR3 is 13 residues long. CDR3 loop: CASSSDRGNRAFF. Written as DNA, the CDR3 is TGTGCCAGCAGCTCGGACAGGGGGAACCGAGCTTTCTTT. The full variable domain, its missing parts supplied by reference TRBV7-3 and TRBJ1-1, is GAGVSQTPSNKVTEKGKYVELRCDPISGHTALYWYRQSLGQGPEFLIYFQGTGAADDSGLPNDRFFAVRPEGSVSTLKIQRTERGDSAVYLCASSSDRGNRAFFGQGTRLTVV.